This is a list of T cell receptor beta chains from one sample in a study of blood T cells in healthy people across ages. From the 5' RACE reads, TCRdb called clonotypes with MiXCR, one entry per CDR3 protein. The table includes 1.5 million to 2 million distinct CDR3 sequences, 49% detected once. Material: blood. The receptor set was obtained from a woman in her forties in good health. Both conserved end residues are part of each CDR3. A D gene is named only where the DNA matches it firmly. The size of a clone is reported for some rows only, either as once, few or many, or as a class for expanded clones.

cdr3_length | d_call | clone_size | j_call | v_call | cdr3_aa | cdr3_nt
15 | . | . | TRBJ1-2 | TRBV4-2 | CASSRAGANNYGYTF | TGTGCCAGCAGCCGTGCAGGGGCTAATAACTATGGCTACACCTTC
12 | . | few | TRBJ2-6 | TRBV29-1 | CSANDGANVLTF | TGCAGCGCGAACGATGGGGCCAACGTCCTGACTTTC
16 | TRBD1 | . | TRBJ1-2 | TRBV29-1 | CSSGRDRELGPYGYTF | TGCAGTTCGGGCCGGGACAGGGAATTGGGACCCTATGGCTACACCTTC
16 | . | . | TRBJ2-3 | TRBV4-3 | CASSQYSAGSTDTQYF | TGCGCCAGCAGCCAATATTCGGCAGGCTCAACAGATACGCAGTATTTT
15 | . | . | TRBJ2-1 | TRBV5-1 | CASSLTQTGRNEQFF | TGCGCCAGCAGCTTAACGCAGACAGGTAGAAATGAGCAGTTCTTC
14 | TRBD2 | . | TRBJ2-1 | TRBV10-2 | CASIAERGYNEQFF | TGCGCCAGCATAGCGGAGCGGGGGTATAATGAGCAGTTCTTC
16 | . | . | TRBJ1-5 | TRBV5-1 | CASSLGGAGGNQPQHF | TGCGCCAGCAGCTTGGGAGGGGCTGGGGGCAATCAGCCCCAGCATTTT
17 | . | . | TRBJ2-6 | TRBV11-2 | CASSLDPVVSGANVLTF | TGTGCCAGCAGCTTAGATCCGGTCGTCTCTGGGGCCAACGTCCTGACTTTC
16 | TRBD1 | once | TRBJ1-5 | TRBV7-2 | CASSTRTGLGNQPQHF | TGTGCCAGCAGCACCCGGACAGGGTTGGGCAATCAGCCCCAGCATTTT
14 | . | . | TRBJ1-2 | TRBV4-2 | CVSSQERGAYGYTF | TGTGTCAGCAGCCAAGAACGGGGGGCCTATGGCTACACCTTC
13 | . | . | TRBJ1-2 | TRBV6-2/TRBV6-3 | CASSYSGFVGYTF | TGTGCCAGCAGTTACTCGGGGTTCGTGGGCTACACCTTC
13 | TRBD1 | . | TRBJ1-2 | TRBV20-1 | CSAPETGNYGYTF | TGCAGTGCTCCGGAGACAGGGAACTATGGCTACACCTTC
15 | . | few | TRBJ1-2 | TRBV29-1 | CSVDGRAGANYGYTF | TGCAGCGTTGATGGACGAGCGGGAGCAAACTATGGCTACACCTTC
16 | TRBD1 | . | TRBJ2-1 | TRBV5-1 | CASSLGGQGFYNEQFF | TGCGCCAGCAGCTTGGGGGGACAGGGCTTCTACAATGAGCAGTTCTTC
13 | . | few | TRBJ1-2 | TRBV4-1 | CASSQAAPGGYTF | TGCGCCAGCAGCCAAGCTGCCCCGGGTGGCTACACCTTC
15 | TRBD1 | . | TRBJ1-4 | TRBV6-6 | CASSVLTGAREKLFF | TGTGCCAGCAGCGTCCTGACAGGGGCCCGCGAAAAACTGTTTTTT
16 | . | few | TRBJ2-5 | TRBV12-3/TRBV12-4 | CASSFRRTGDVETQYF | TGTGCCAGCAGTTTTAGAAGAACAGGAGACGTAGAGACCCAGTACTTC
17 | TRBD1 | few | TRBJ2-1 | TRBV4-1 | CASSQGRLQGANNEQFF | TGCGCCAGCAGCCAAGGCCGGCTACAGGGGGCGAACAATGAGCAGTTCTTC
8 | . | . | TRBJ1-2 | TRBV12-3/TRBV12-4 | CASSIYTF | TGTGCCAGCAGCATCTACACCTTC
13 | . | . | TRBJ1-1 | TRBV6-5 | CASSYIGGAEAFF | TGTGCCAGCAGTTACATCGGGGGTGCTGAAGCTTTCTTT
15 | . | once | TRBJ2-7 | TRBV28 | CASSSQGSGSYEQYF | TGTGCCAGCAGCTCACAGGGTTCGGGGTCCTACGAGCAGTACTTC
15 | . | . | TRBJ1-6 | TRBV20-1 | CSARGIQGGNSPLHF | TGCAGTGCTAGGGGGATACAGGGAGGGAATTCACCCCTCCACTTT